The clone carrying this T cell receptor (beta chain) was picked up a small number of times. This sample is part of a study of blood T cells in healthy people across ages. Germline V gives CDR1 MNHNY, CDR2 SVGAGI (reference sequence). The CDR3 is 11 residues long. A second about 6 to 12 cycle PCR used barcoded and J-beta primers. MiXCR was run by TCRdb on the 5' RACE reads, yielding one entry per CDR3 protein. The table records about 500,000 distinct CDR3 sequences, nearly 25% of them present only once. These data also formed part of another study, on T cells of mothers and their children. That source adds: At approximately 1.6 ug per 15 ul, all of the extracted RNA went into cDNA synthesis.

The specimen was blood. The sequence derives from a boy under 18 in good health. V and J are TRBV6-6 and TRBJ2-5, with D perhaps matching TRBD2 (5 bases). The end of the DNA aligns better with TRBJ2-7, so the J call may be wrong. CDR3: CAAGISYEQYF. The DNA for the CDR3 is TGTGCCGCGGGCATCTCCTACGAGCAGTACTTC.